This TCR beta chain was recovered during a study of blood T cells in healthy people across ages. PCR was performed a second time for about 7 to 12 cycles using a sample-barcoded 5' primer and a J-beta primer mix. Every sample gave at least 2.5 million paired-end reads containing CDR3. TCRdb processed the 5' RACE reads anew with MiXCR; each CDR3 protein has one entry. The sample has roughly 1.7 million distinct CDR3 sequences; 30% to 40% are singletons. CDR3 length: 15 residues. Germline V lookup: CDR1 DFQATT, CDR2 SNEGSKA (reference sequence). The V and J ends lost 6 bases and 3 bases, in that order; junction bases with no gene match: 6. Study-level results: Lack of knowledge of donor CMV status possibly confounded expanded clonotype changes. Strongly correlated with naive T cell percentage was TCR beta diversity. PBMC samples, being unsorted, prevented any conclusive comparison of naive and antigen-experienced cells.

This clonotype was seen a few times. Its antigen is unknown. The sample taken for sequencing was blood. This clonotype was sampled from a woman aged 25 to 39 in good health. J is TRBJ2-6 and V is TRBV20-1; 9 bases agree with TRBD2. CDR3 nucleotides: TGCAGTGCGGCTAGCGGGGTGGGTGGGGCCAACGTCCTGACTTTC. Protein: CSAASGVGGANVLTF.